This TCR beta chain was profiled in a study of blood T cells in healthy people across ages. A J-beta primer mix and a sample-barcoded 5' primer were used in a second PCR of roughly 6 to 12 cycles. TCRdb recomputed calls from the 5' RACE reads with MiXCR, one row per CDR3 protein. Of 600,000 or so distinct CDR3 sequences listed, around 20% are singletons. A remark on this clonotype: The target antigen is unknown.

The CDR3 has 15 amino acids. With V trimmed by 4 bases and J by 7 bases, 5 bases remained unmatched. The germline V gene has CDR1 KGHDR and CDR2 SFDVKD. General study results and limits: Conclusively comparing naive with antigen-experienced cells was impossible with unsorted PBMCs.

Input material: blood. This clonotype was sampled from a man between 65 and 85 years old in good health. The V gene is TRBV24-1, the J gene TRBJ2-1; 11 positions match TRBD2. CDR3 nucleotides: TGTGCCACCAGTGAAACCGGGACTAGCGGTAATGAGCAGTTCTTC. Its protein is CATSETGTSGNEQFF.